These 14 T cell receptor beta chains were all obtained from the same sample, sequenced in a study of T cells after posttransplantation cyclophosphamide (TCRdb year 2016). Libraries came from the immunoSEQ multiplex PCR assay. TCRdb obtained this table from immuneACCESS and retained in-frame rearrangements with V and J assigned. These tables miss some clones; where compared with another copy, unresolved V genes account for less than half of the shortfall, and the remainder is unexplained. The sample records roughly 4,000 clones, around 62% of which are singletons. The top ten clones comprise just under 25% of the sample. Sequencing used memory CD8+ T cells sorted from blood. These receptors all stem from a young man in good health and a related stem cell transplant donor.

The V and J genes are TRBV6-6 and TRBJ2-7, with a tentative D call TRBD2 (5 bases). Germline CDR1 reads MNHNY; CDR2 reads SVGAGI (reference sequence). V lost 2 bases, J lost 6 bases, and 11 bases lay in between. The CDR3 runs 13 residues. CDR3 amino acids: CASSYVEVSEQYF. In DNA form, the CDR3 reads TGTGCCAGCAGTTACGTGGAGGTTAGCGAGCAGTACTTC.

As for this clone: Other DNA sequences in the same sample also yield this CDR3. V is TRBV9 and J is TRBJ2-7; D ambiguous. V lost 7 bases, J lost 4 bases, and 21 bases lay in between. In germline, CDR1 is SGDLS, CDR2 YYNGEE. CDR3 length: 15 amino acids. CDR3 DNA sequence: TGTGCCAGCTTTATCAAACAGAAGACGGCATACGAGCAGTACTTC. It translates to CASFIKQKTAYEQYF.

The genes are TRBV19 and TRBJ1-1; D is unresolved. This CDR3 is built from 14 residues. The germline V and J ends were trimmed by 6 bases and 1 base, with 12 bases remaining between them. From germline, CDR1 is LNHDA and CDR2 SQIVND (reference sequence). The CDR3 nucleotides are TGTGCCAGTAGGCTCGAGAGGAAGAACACTGAAGCTTTCTTT. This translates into CASRLERKNTEAFF.

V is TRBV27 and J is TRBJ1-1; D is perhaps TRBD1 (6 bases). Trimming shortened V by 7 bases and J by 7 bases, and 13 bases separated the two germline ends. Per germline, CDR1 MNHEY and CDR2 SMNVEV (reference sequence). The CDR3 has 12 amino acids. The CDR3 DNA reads TGTGCCAGCAAGAGAGGACAGAATGAAGCTTTCTTT. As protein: CASKRGQNEAFF.

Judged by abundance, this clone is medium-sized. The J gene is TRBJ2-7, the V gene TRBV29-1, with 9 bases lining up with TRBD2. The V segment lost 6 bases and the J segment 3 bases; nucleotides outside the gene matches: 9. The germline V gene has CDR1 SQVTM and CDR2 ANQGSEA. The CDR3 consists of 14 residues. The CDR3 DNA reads TGCAGCGTCGCATTTAGCGGGGGTGGCTACGAGCAGTACTTC. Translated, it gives CSVAFSGGGYEQYF.

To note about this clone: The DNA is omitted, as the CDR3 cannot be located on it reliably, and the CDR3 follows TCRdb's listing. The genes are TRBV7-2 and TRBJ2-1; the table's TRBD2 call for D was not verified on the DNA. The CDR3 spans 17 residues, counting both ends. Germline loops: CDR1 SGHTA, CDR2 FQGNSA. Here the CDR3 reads CASTPFGAGEVDNEQFF.

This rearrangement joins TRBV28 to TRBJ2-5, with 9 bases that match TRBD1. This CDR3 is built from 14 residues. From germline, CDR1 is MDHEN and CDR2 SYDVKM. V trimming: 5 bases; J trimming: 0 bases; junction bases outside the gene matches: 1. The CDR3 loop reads CASSGTGHQETQYF. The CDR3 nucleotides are TGTGCCAGCAGTGGGACAGGGCACCAAGAGACCCAGTACTTC.

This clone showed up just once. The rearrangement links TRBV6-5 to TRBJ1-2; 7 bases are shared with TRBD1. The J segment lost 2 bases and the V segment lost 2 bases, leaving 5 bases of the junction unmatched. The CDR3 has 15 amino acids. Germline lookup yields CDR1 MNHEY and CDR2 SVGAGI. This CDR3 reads CASSYLSGGNYGYTF. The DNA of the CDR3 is TGTGCCAGCAGTTACCTGTCAGGGGGAAACTATGGCTACACCTTC.

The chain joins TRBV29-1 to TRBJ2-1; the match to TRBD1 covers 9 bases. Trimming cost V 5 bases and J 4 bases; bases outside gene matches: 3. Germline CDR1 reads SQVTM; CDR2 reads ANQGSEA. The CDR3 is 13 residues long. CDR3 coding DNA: TGCAGCGTTCGGGGGACAGGGTACAATGAGCAGTTCTTC. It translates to CSVRGTGYNEQFF.

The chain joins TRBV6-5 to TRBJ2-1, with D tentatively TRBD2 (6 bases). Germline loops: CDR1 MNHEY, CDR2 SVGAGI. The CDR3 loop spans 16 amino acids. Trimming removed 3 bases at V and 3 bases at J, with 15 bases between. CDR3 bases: TGTGCCAGCAGTTATCGGGTCGGGGAGGTCTACAATGAGCAGTTCTTC. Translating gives CASSYRVGEVYNEQFF.

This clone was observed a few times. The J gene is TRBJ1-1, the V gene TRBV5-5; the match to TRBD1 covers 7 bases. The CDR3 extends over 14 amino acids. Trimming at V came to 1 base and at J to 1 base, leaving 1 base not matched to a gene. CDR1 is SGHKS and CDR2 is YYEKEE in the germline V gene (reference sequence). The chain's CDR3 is CASSLPGGNTEAFF. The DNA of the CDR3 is TGTGCCAGCAGCTTGCCAGGGGGGAACACTGAAGCTTTCTTT.

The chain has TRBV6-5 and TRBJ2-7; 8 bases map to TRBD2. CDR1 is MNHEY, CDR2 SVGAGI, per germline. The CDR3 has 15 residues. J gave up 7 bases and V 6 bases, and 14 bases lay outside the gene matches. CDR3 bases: TGTGCCAGCAGCGTAACTAGCGGACCTCTGGGGGAGCAGTACTTC. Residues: CASSVTSGPLGEQYF.

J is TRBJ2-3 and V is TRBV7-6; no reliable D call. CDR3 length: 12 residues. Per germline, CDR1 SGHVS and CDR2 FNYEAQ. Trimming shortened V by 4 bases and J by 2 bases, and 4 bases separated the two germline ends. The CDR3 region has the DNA TGTGCCAGCAGCTCGTACACAGATACGCAGTATTTT. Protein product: CASSSYTDTQYF.

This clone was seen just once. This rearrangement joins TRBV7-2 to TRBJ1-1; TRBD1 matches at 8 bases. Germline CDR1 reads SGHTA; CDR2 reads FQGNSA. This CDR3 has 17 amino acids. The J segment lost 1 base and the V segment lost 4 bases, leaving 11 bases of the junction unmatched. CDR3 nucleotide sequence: TGTGCCAGCAGCTCGCTCGACAGGGGTAATAGGAACACTGAAGCTTTCTTT. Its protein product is CASSSLDRGNRNTEAFF.